This T cell receptor beta chain was documented in a study of T cells of healthy individuals. MiXCR was run by TCRdb on the 5' RACE reads, yielding one entry per CDR3 protein. The sample lists 95,000 to 100,000 distinct CDR3 sequences, approximately 15% occurring once. This clonotype has ten or more counts. Trimming cost V 2 bases and J 1 base; bases outside gene matches: 2. Germline CDR1 reads SGHRS; CDR2 reads YFSETQ. CDR3 length equals 14 residues. The chain links TRBV5-1 to TRBJ2-7; 8 bases are a match to TRBD1. The sequence came from a human donor in good health. The CDR3 DNA reads as TGCGCCAGCAGCTTCCAGGGGGCTTCCTACGAGCAGTACTTC. The encoded protein is CASSFQGASYEQYF.